The sequence of this T cell receptor beta chain was determined in a study of shared clonotypes between healthy human individuals. The study, taken as a whole, reports: Apart from blood, nothing was sampled; tissue repertoires likely differ. Inspection by rarefaction showed sorted-subset sequencing to be incomplete despite large depth.

Remarks on this clone: What it recognizes is unknown.

The naive CD8 fraction comprised CD45RO-negative cells positively selected for CCR7 and excluded terminally differentiated effector memory CD45RA+ cells. Every donor was a Caucasian adult from Nashville, Tennessee. As originally analysed: As immunoSEQ supplied junction-only sequences (without quality scores), filtering differed. Profiling relied on immunoSEQ multiplex PCR, and the TCRdb table lists in-frame clones only, not all of them. For V, J and clone size, that table is used; D and trimming come from the DNA. Here the sample spans some 2.1 million clones, 93% being singletons. This TCR derives from a man aged 18 to 30 in good health. Some clones in this sample may be carry-over from other donors' samples. Input material: naive CD8+ T cells from PBMCs.

The CDR3 DNA reads as TGTGCCAGCAGCTTAGCAGGGGGCCTCAATCAGCCCCAGCATTTT. Its protein product is CASSLAGGLNQPQHF. V gene TRBV5-6 combines with J gene TRBJ1-5; 8 bases match TRBD1. J gave up 3 bases and V 2 bases, and 4 bases lay outside the gene matches. CDR3 length equals 15 residues. The germline gives CDR1 SGHDT, CDR2 YYEEEE.